This entry concerns a single T cell receptor beta chain. Its target is unknown. V was pared by 0 bases and J by 10 bases, with 3 bases of the junction left unmatched. This CDR3 has 13 residues. CDR1 and CDR2 from the germline V gene are SEHNR and FQNEAQ (reference sequence). The sample originates from a study of CD8+ T cells in alopecia areata. Overall study context: The study gave treated patients oral tofacitinib at 5 to 10 mg twice daily. Tofacitinib lasted 6 to 18 months, then 6 months off drug. General study points: Higher clonality and more expanded CD8+ clones appeared in lesional than normal scalp.

A FACSAria was used to sort CD4+ and CD8+ T cells. These cells came from PBMCs. Extracted from the samples, RNA was reverse transcribed into cDNA to serve as the sequencing template. Here immunoSEQ multiplex PCR was the method, and the copy in TCRdb shows in-frame clones only, minus some. In the table there are about 130,000 clones, 50% to 60% of which are singletons. The chain employs TRBV7-9 and TRBJ2-1, with 7 bases lining up with TRBD2. Here the sequenced sample was CD4+ T cells sorted from blood, taken at week 0. The clonotype originates from a human donor with alopecia areata. The CDR3 spells CASSLAGGNEQFF. The CDR3 DNA reads as TGTGCCAGCAGCTTAGCGGGGGGGAACGAGCAGTTCTTC.